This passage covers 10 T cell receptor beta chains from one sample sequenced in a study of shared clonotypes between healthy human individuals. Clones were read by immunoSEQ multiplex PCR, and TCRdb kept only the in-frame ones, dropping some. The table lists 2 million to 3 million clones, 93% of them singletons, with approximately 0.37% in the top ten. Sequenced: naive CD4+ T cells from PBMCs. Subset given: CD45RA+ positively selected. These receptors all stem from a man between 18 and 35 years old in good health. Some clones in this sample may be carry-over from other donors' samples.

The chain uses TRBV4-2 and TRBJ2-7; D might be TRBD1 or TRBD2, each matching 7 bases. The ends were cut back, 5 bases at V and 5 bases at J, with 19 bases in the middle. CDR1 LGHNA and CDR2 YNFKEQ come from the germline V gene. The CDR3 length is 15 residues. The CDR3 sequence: CASSEGGGSMNEQYF. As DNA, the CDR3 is TGTGCCAGCAGCGAAGGGGGCGGGAGTATGAACGAGCAGTACTTC.

For the CDR3, the DNA is TGTGCCAGTAGTCTTGGACAGCCTGATAATGAAAAACTGTTTTTT. Translation: CASSLGQPDNEKLFF. The chain uses TRBV19 and TRBJ1-4, with D possibly matching TRBD1 (6 bases). The CDR3 contains 15 residues. Trimming took off 5 bases at V and 4 bases at J, with 14 bases between the two ends. Germline V lookup: CDR1 LNHDA, CDR2 SQIVND (reference sequence).

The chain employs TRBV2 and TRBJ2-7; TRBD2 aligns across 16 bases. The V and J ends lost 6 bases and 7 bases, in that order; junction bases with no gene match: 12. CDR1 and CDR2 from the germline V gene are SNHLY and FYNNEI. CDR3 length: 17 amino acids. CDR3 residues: CASSPGTSGRAAWEQYF. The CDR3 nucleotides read TGTGCCAGCAGCCCCGGGACTAGCGGGAGGGCCGCTTGGGAGCAGTACTTC.

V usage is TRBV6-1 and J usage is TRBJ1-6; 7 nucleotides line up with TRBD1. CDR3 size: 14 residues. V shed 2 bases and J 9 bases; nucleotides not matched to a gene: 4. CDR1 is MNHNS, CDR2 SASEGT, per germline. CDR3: CASSEIGGSSPLHF. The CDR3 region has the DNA TGTGCCAGCAGTGAAATAGGGGGCAGTTCACCCCTCCACTTT.

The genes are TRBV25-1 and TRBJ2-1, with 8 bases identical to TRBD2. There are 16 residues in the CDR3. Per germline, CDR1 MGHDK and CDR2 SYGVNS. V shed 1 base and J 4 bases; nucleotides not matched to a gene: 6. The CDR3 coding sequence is TGTGCCAGCAGTGAATTAGGAGCGGGAGTTTACAATGAGCAGTTCTTC. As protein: CASSELGAGVYNEQFF. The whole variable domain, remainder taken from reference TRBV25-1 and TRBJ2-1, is EADIYQTPRYLVIGTGKKITLECSQTMGHDKMYWYQQDPGMELHLIHYSYGVNSTEKGDLSSESTVSRIRTEHFPLTLESARPSHTSQYLCASSELGAGVYNEQFFGPGTRLTVL.

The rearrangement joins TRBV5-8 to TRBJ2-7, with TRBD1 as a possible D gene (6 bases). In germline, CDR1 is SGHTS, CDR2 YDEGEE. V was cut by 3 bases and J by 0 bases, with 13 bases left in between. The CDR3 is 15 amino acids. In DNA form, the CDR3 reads TGTGCCAGCAGCTGGAAGGACAGACGCTCCTACGAGCAGTACTTC. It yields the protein CASSWKDRRSYEQYF.

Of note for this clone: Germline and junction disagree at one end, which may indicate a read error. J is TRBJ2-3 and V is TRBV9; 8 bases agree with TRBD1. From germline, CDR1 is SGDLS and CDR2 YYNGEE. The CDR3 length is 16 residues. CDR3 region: CASSEPGTGRTDTQYF. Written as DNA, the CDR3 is TGTGCCAGCAGCGAGCCCGGGACAGGACGCACCGATACGCAGTATTTT.

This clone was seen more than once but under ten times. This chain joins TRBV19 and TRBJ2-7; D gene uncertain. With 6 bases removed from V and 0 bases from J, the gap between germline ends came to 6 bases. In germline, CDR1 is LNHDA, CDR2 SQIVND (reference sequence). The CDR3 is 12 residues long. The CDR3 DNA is TGTGCCAGTAGCCAGAGCTCCTACGAGCAGTACTTC. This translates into CASSQSSYEQYF.

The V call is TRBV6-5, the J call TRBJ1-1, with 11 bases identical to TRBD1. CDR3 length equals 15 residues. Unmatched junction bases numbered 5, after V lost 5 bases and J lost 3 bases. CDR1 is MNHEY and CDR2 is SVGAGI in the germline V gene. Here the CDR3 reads CASSGQGARDTEAFF. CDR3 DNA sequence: TGTGCCAGCAGTGGACAGGGGGCGCGCGACACTGAAGCTTTCTTT.

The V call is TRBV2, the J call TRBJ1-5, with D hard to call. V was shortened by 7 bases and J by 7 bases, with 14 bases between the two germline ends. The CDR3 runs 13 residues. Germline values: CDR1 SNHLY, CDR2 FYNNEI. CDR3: CASNLEHSQPQHF. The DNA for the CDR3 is TGTGCCAGCAATCTTGAGCATTCCCAGCCCCAGCATTTT. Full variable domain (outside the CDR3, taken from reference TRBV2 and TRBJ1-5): EPEVTQTPSHQVTQMGQEVILRCVPISNHLYFYWYRQILGQKVEFLVSFYNNEISEKSEIFDDQFSVERPDGSNFTLKIRSTKLEDSAMYFCASNLEHSQPQHFGDGTRLSIL.